These 8 T cell receptor beta chains came from one sample sequenced in a study of blood T cell repertoires in COVID-19. TCRdb's copy holds only in-frame clones and misses some; the assay was immunoSEQ multiplex PCR. The sample lists about 210,000 clones, about 80% occurring once. The sequenced sample consisted of peripheral blood. Every receptor here comes from a middle-aged woman with active or convalescent COVID-19.

The chain joins TRBV11-2 to TRBJ2-7; maybe TRBD1 (5 bases). Germline CDR1 SGHAT, CDR2 FQNNGV. Trimming pared 0 bases from V and 3 bases from J, leaving 12 bases between. This CDR3 has 15 amino acids. The CDR3 reads CASSLENRPFYEQYF. Written as DNA, the CDR3 is TGTGCCAGCAGCTTAGAAAACAGGCCGTTCTACGAGCAGTACTTC.

V is TRBV7-2 and J is TRBJ1-2; possibly TRBD1 for D (5 bases). The germline V and J ends were trimmed by 0 bases and 4 bases, with 15 bases remaining between them. The CDR3 contains 16 residues. Germline CDR1 and CDR2: SGHTA and FQGNSA. The CDR3 is CASSLARGRTSYGYTF. The CDR3 region has the DNA TGTGCCAGCAGCTTAGCGCGGGGCAGGACCTCCTATGGCTACACCTTC.

The rearrangement links TRBV5-6 to TRBJ1-4; D is undetermined. The CDR3 spans 13 residues. The germline V and J ends were trimmed by 0 bases and 7 bases, with 7 bases remaining between them. The germline V gene has CDR1 SGHDT and CDR2 YYEEEE. The CDR3 protein is CASSLVRVEKLFF. In DNA form, the CDR3 reads TGTGCCAGCAGCTTGGTCCGGGTTGAAAAACTGTTTTTT.

The V gene is TRBV5-1, the J gene TRBJ2-2; a weak D match, TRBD1 (5 bases). The CDR3 sequence is 16 residues long. Germline loops: CDR1 SGHRS, CDR2 YFSETQ. V dropped 0 bases and J dropped 1 base, with 10 bases sitting between them. The CDR3 spells CASSLVWQGNTGELFF. In DNA, the CDR3 is TGCGCCAGCAGCTTGGTATGGCAGGGGAACACCGGGGAGCTGTTTTTT.

The genes are TRBV5-5 and TRBJ1-2, with TRBD1 matching over 7 bases. The CDR3 consists of 13 residues. The V gene's germline CDR1 is SGHKS and CDR2 YYEKEE (reference sequence). V lost 0 bases to trimming and J lost 4 bases; unmatched junction nucleotides: 0. The CDR3 region is CASSLDRGYGYTF. DNA for the CDR3: TGTGCCAGCAGCTTGGACAGGGGCTATGGCTACACCTTC.

This chain connects TRBV6-4 to TRBJ1-1; 7 positions match TRBD1. There are 15 residues in the CDR3. The V and J ends lost 5 bases and 4 bases, in that order; junction bases with no gene match: 10. Germline CDR1 MRHNA, CDR2 SNTAGT. CDR3 in DNA: TGTGCCAGCAGTAGCGAAGGGGGCCATGGCACTGAAGCTTTCTTT. Its protein product is CASSSEGGHGTEAFF.

In its sample, this clone was seen once. This sequence joins TRBV5-1 and TRBJ1-4, with TRBD1 identical over 7 bases. V shed 4 bases and J 8 bases; nucleotides not matched to a gene: 8. This CDR3 is built from 14 residues. CDR1 and CDR2 from the germline V gene are SGHRS and YFSETQ. This CDR3 reads CASSPTGVREKLFF. CDR3 DNA: TGCGCCAGCAGCCCTACAGGGGTAAGAGAAAAACTGTTTTTT.

The chain recombines TRBV12-3 or TRBV12-4 with TRBJ2-7; D is perhaps TRBD1 (8 bases). The CDR3 is 12 amino acids. V was cut by 6 bases and J by 7 bases, with 13 bases left in between. The CDR3 is CASSQQGGEQYF. CDR3 coding DNA: TGTGCCAGCAGCCAACAGGGGGGGGAGCAGTACTTC.